This is a list of T cell receptor beta chains from one sample in a study of shared clonotypes between healthy human individuals. Here immunoSEQ multiplex PCR was the method, and the copy in TCRdb shows in-frame clones only, minus some. This table holds about 1 million clones, under 80% found once. Material for sequencing was memory CD4+ T cells sorted from blood. The receptors derive from a man in his late teens or twenties in good health. Each CDR3 is given with its conserved first and last residue. D genes are given only for firm matches. Rows may omit the clone size; those that give it use once, few, many or a size class.

CDR3nt	CDR3aa	d_gene	j_gene	v_gene	abundance
TGTGCCAGCACCAGCAACGCGGCGGGGAGCTACTTC	CASTSNAAGSYF	NA	TRBJ2-4	TRBV2	NA
TGTGCCTGGAGTCCACAGGGGGGTCAGCCCCAGCATTTT	CAWSPQGGQPQHF	TRBD1	TRBJ1-5	TRBV30	NA
TGTGCCAGCAGCTTCGACAGCCCCCGGCAGTACTTC	CASSFDSPRQYF	NA	TRBJ2-7	TRBV11-2	NA
TGTGCCAGCAGTTTCACCAGGGTTTACGAGCAGTACTTC	CASSFTRVYEQYF	NA	TRBJ2-7	TRBV28	NA
TGTGCCAGTAGTATCAGGCAAAACACCGGGGAGCTGTTTTTT	CASSIRQNTGELFF	NA	TRBJ2-2	TRBV19	NA
TGTGCCATCAGTGACCTGGGACCAGATCAGCCCCAGCATTTT	CAISDLGPDQPQHF	NA	TRBJ1-5	TRBV10-3	NA
TGCGCCAGCAGCTTCGGGGAAGTACGCTATGGCTACACCTTC	CASSFGEVRYGYTF	NA	TRBJ1-2	TRBV5-1	NA
TGTGCCAGCTCCGAAGCGGACAGGGGACCTAATGGGCAGTACTTC	CASSEADRGPNGQYF	TRBD1	TRBJ2-7	TRBV18	many
TGTGCCAGCAGTTACTCGAGCCAGGGGGGCATGATAGCCCAGCATTTT	CASSYSSQGGMIAQHF	TRBD1	TRBJ1-5	TRBV6-5	NA
TGTGCCAGCAGTTCTCGCCGGGGGGGGAATGAGCAGTTCTTC	CASSSRRGGNEQFF	TRBD2	TRBJ2-1	TRBV27	NA
TGCGCCAGCAGCACAGGCTTGGGATATGGCTACACCTTC	CASSTGLGYGYTF	NA	TRBJ1-2	TRBV10-1	NA